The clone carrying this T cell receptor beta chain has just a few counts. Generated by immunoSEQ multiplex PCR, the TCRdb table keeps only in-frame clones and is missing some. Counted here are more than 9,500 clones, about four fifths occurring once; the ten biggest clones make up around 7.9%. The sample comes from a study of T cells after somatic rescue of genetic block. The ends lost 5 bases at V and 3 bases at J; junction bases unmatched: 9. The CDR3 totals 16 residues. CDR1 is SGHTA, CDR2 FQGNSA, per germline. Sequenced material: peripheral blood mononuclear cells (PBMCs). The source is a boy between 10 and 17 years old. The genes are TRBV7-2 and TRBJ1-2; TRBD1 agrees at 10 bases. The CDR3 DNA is TGTGCCAGCAGCAAACGACAGGGGGCGCGGGACTATGGCTACACCTTC. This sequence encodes CASSKRQGARDYGYTF.